The next 2 T cell receptor beta chains were all read from a single sample in a study of post-analysis software for immune sequencing data. Findings and limits, study-wide: Four to six TRBV segments, including TRBV5-6, TRBV5-1 and TRBV20-1, were more frequent in patients than controls.

Built from TCR beta cDNA, the libraries had unique molecular identifiers in them. TCRdb analysed the PCR reads with MiXCR anew, one entry per CDR3 protein. Of hundreds of thousands of distinct CDR3 sequences listed, 55% to 70% are singletons. These TCRs are of unknown antigen specificity. The sample comprised blood. These receptors all stem from a girl aged 2 to 9 with multiple sclerosis.

This clonotype came up once. This sequence joins TRBV15 and TRBJ1-2; 8 nucleotides align to TRBD1. V lost 6 bases to trimming and J lost 0 bases; unmatched junction nucleotides: 12. Germline V lookup: CDR1 LNHNV, CDR2 YYDKDF (reference sequence). The CDR3 sequence is 17 residues long. The CDR3 loop reads CATSRGQVSGANYGYTF. DNA for the CDR3: TGTGCCACCAGTAGGGGACAGGTCTCTGGGGCTAACTATGGCTACACCTTC.

The genes are TRBV16 and TRBJ2-5; no firm D call. The CDR3 consists of 11 residues. V was trimmed by 6 bases and J by 5 bases, leaving 7 bases between them. The germline CDR1 and CDR2 sequences are KGHSY and FQNENV. In DNA, the CDR3 is TGTGCCAGCAGAAAGGTGGAGACCCAGTACTTC. This gives the protein CASRKVETQYF.